The 28 T cell receptor beta chains given below trace back to one sample, sequenced in a study of cytomegalovirus exposure and HLA in healthy donors. The PCR ran on 60 Vbeta and 13 Jbeta primers. TCRdb's table, derived via immunoSEQ multiplex PCR, lists solely in-frame clones and lacks some. The data contain approximately 190,000 clones, roughly 80% of them singletons. The sample consisted of PBMCs. These receptors were obtained from a middle-aged man in good health and CMV-seropositive.

The chain links TRBV7-3 to TRBJ2-1; 11 bases align to TRBD2. V trimming: 5 bases; J trimming: 7 bases; junction bases outside the gene matches: 7. This CDR3 contains 15 residues. Germline V gives CDR1 SGHTA, CDR2 FQGTGA. CDR3 region: CASSDGTSGKNEQFF. The CDR3 coding sequence is TGTGCCAGCAGCGACGGGACTAGCGGAAAGAATGAGCAGTTCTTC.

V gene TRBV9 combines with J gene TRBJ2-1, with D perhaps TRBD2 (5 bases). The CDR3 length is 16 residues. Germline CDR1 is SGDLS and CDR2 is YYNGEE. Trimming removed 3 bases from V and 8 bases from J, with 21 bases in between. This CDR3 is CASSATPGSTTHEQFF. CDR3 sequence (DNA): TGTGCCAGCAGCGCGACCCCGGGAAGTACGACCCATGAGCAGTTCTTC. Variable domain in full (rest from reference TRBV9 and TRBJ2-1): DSGVTQTPKHLITATGQRVTLRCSPRSGDLSVYWYQQSLDQGLQFLIQYYNGEERAKGNILERFSAQQFPDLHSELNLSSLELGDSALYFCASSATPGSTTHEQFFGPGTRLTVL.

This clone was seen a handful of times. The chain uses TRBV28 and TRBJ2-7; D ambiguous. Germline V gene data show CDR1 as MDHEN and CDR2 as SYDVKM. The CDR3 runs to 14 residues. V lost 1 base, J lost 3 bases, and 10 bases lay in between. The CDR3 nucleotides are TGTGCCAGCAGTTTATATACGGTTATCTACGAGCAGTACTTC. Encoded protein: CASSLYTVIYEQYF.

The CDR3 reads CASSLASGRYNEQFF. In DNA form, the CDR3 reads TGTGCCAGCAGTTTGGCTAGCGGGAGATACAATGAGCAGTTCTTC. This sequence joins TRBV27 and TRBJ2-1, with 10 bases aligning to TRBD2. Germline V gene data show CDR1 as MNHEY and CDR2 as SMNVEV (reference sequence). Trimming took 3 bases from V and 4 from J; bases not matched to a gene: 3. The CDR3 consists of 15 residues.

The chain links TRBV9 to TRBJ2-7; D perhaps matches TRBD2 (6 bases). The CDR3 is made up of 14 amino acids. The V end lost 4 bases, the J end lost 5 bases, and 16 bases lay between the germline ends. The germline CDR1 and CDR2 sequences are SGDLS and YYNGEE. The CDR3 nucleotides are TGTGCCAGCAGCCTTATGGCTCGCGGGGACGAGCAGTACTTC. Its translation is CASSLMARGDEQYF.

This clone has at least ten counts. V gene TRBV6-4 combines with J gene TRBJ2-1; weak D call: TRBD1 (6 bases). The V end was cut by 0 bases, the J end by 6 bases, with 12 bases between. Per the germline V gene, CDR1 is MRHNA and CDR2 is SNTAGT. The CDR3 runs 15 residues. The CDR3 loop reads CASSDSQGTGNEQFF. The CDR3 DNA follows: TGTGCCAGCAGTGACTCACAGGGTACGGGCAATGAGCAGTTCTTC.

This clone was observed a single time. The rearrangement links TRBV7-2 to TRBJ1-2, with 8 bases matching TRBD1. The junction had 5 bases not matched to a gene; V was cut back by 0 bases and J by 8 bases. This CDR3 contains 14 residues. Germline CDR1 SGHTA, CDR2 FQGNSA. DNA for the CDR3: TGTGCCAGCAGCTTAGCGACTCGACAGGGGGGCTACACCTTC. Protein sequence: CASSLATRQGGYTF.

The V gene is TRBV6-5, the J gene TRBJ2-2; TRBD1 matches at 8 bases. The germline V gene has CDR1 MNHEY and CDR2 SVGAGI. The CDR3 has 15 residues. V trimming: 5 bases; J trimming: 3 bases; junction bases outside the gene matches: 5. The CDR3 sequence is CASSGTTGDTGELFF. The CDR3 nucleotides read TGTGCCAGCAGTGGGACGACAGGGGACACCGGGGAGCTGTTTTTT.

This clone was picked up a small number of times. V usage is TRBV11-2 and J usage is TRBJ1-3; D remains ambiguous. The CDR3 totals 15 residues. Per the germline V gene, CDR1 is SGHAT and CDR2 is FQNNGV. Deletions cut 2 bases from V and 3 bases from J, with 11 bases between. For the CDR3, the DNA is TGTGCCAGCAGCTTACGCCAGGAGGGTGGAAACACCATATATTTT. It yields the protein CASSLRQEGGNTIYF.

The chain is built from TRBV7-8 and TRBJ2-5; 9 positions agree with TRBD1. The better agreement between TRBJ2-7 and the DNA end casts doubt on the J call. Per the germline V gene, CDR1 is SGHVS and CDR2 is FQNEAQ. CDR3 size: 15 residues. The CDR3: CASSSAGTGRDEQYF. CDR3 bases: TGTGCCAGCAGCTCCGCCGGGACAGGGAGGGACGAGCAGTACTTC.

The chain employs TRBV19 and TRBJ1-2; 8 bases fit TRBD1. J gave up 2 bases and V 9 bases, and 8 bases lay outside the gene matches. CDR1 is LNHDA, CDR2 SQIVND, per germline (reference sequence). This CDR3 has 14 amino acids. The CDR3, as DNA: TGTGCCAGCCGGACAGGGATTATCAACTATGGCTACACCTTC. This sequence encodes CASRTGIINYGYTF.

Comments on this clone: Other nucleotide sequences from this sample produce the same CDR3. The chain couples TRBV5-4 to TRBJ2-2; possible D gene TRBD1, 5 bases. The germline V gene encodes CDR1 SGHNT and CDR2 YYREEE (reference sequence). The ends were cut back, 1 base at V and 7 bases at J, with 8 bases in the middle. This CDR3 comprises 13 residues. DNA for the CDR3: TGTGCCAGCAGCTTGAGGGGTAGCGGGGAGCTGTTTTTT. Protein: CASSLRGSGELFF.

This rearrangement joins TRBV7-2 to TRBJ1-6, with D uncertain. V lost 2 bases to trimming and J lost 9 bases, with 8 bases between them. The CDR3 is 13 residues long. Germline V gene data show CDR1 as SGHTA and CDR2 as FQGNSA. In DNA, the CDR3 is TGTGCCAGCAGCTTAATTTCTTCTTCACCCCTCCACTTT. Protein: CASSLISSSPLHF.

CDR3 bases: TGTGCCAGCAGCCAAGATGTAGACAGAGCCTACGAGCAGTACTTC. Residues: CASSQDVDRAYEQYF. The chain carries TRBV14 and TRBJ2-7; the D gene is possibly TRBD1 (5 bases). V was shortened by 0 bases and J by 2 bases, with 11 bases between the two germline ends. The germline V gene encodes CDR1 SGHDN and CDR2 FVKESK. The length of the CDR3 is 15 residues.

This sequence joins TRBV19 and TRBJ1-1, with D possibly being TRBD1 (6 bases). This CDR3 is 14 amino acids long. Germline assignment: CDR1 LNHDA and CDR2 SQIVND (reference sequence). The V end was cut by 5 bases, the J end by 0 bases, with 10 bases between. The CDR3 protein is CASSSRGMNTEAFF. The CDR3 coding sequence is TGTGCCAGTAGTTCTAGGGGGATGAACACTGAAGCTTTCTTT. Full variable domain (outside the CDR3, taken from reference TRBV19 and TRBJ1-1): DGGITQSPKYLFRKEGQNVTLSCEQNLNHDAMYWYRQDPGQGLRLIYYSQIVNDFQKGDIAEGYSVSREKKESFPLTVTSAQKNPTAFYLCASSSRGMNTEAFFGQGTRLTVV.

The chain recombines TRBV28 with TRBJ2-3; 9 nucleotides line up with TRBD1. With V trimmed by 7 bases and J by 5 bases, 7 bases remained unmatched. CDR1 MDHEN and CDR2 SYDVKM come from the germline V gene. There are 14 residues in the CDR3. The CDR3 region has the DNA TGTGCCAGCAAAATGGGACAGGGTATAGATACGCAGTATTTT. Protein sequence: CASKMGQGIDTQYF.

This clone was seen only a few times. This chain links TRBV9 with TRBJ1-2, with D perhaps TRBD1 (6 bases). CDR3 size: 13 residues. V was pared by 4 bases and J by 3 bases, with 10 bases between. In germline, CDR1 is SGDLS, CDR2 YYNGEE. CDR3 amino acids: CASSPRQDYGYTF. CDR3 DNA: TGTGCCAGCAGCCCACGACAGGACTATGGCTACACCTTC.

This clone was observed once. The chain combines TRBV28 with TRBJ2-5; TRBD1 might be the D (6 bases). The CDR3 sequence is 13 residues long. Germline values: CDR1 MDHEN, CDR2 SYDVKM. Trimming stripped 5 bases from V and 4 bases from J, with 11 bases between. The CDR3 nucleotides read TGTGCCAGCAGTCCGACAGGCACAGAGACCCAGTACTTC. Its translation: CASSPTGTETQYF.

The table lists this clone with a count of one. This chain joins TRBV7-8 and TRBJ1-5; TRBD1 aligns across 7 bases. There are 15 residues in the CDR3. The ends lost 8 bases at V and 1 base at J; junction bases unmatched: 8. The germline V gene encodes CDR1 SGHVS and CDR2 FQNEAQ. CDR3 nucleotide sequence: TGTGCCAGCGGTCTGGGGACAGCAAGCAATCAGCCCCAGCATTTT. This gives the protein CASGLGTASNQPQHF.

The CDR3 region has the DNA TGTGCCAGCAGTTACAACGCGCGGGACAGGGGGCGCGAGCAGTACTTC. It is translated as CASSYNARDRGREQYF. The V and J genes are TRBV6-5 and TRBJ2-7; 12 bases are shared with TRBD1. Trimming removed 2 bases from V and 6 bases from J; junction bases left unmatched: 8. Germline CDR1 and CDR2: MNHEY and SVGAGI. This CDR3 is built from 16 residues.

The chain uses TRBV19 and TRBJ1-3; a possible D gene is TRBD1 (5 bases). V lost 4 bases and J lost 1, with 11 bases in between. The germline V gene encodes CDR1 LNHDA and CDR2 SQIVND (reference sequence). CDR3 length: 15 residues. Written as DNA, the CDR3 is TGTGCCAGTAGTAGCGAAAGGGGATCTGGAAACACCATATATTTT. Amino acid sequence: CASSSERGSGNTIYF.

V gene TRBV2 combines with J gene TRBJ1-1; D remains unclear. V lost 11 bases and J lost 8, with 18 bases in between. CDR1 SNHLY and CDR2 FYNNEI come from the germline V gene. The CDR3 has 12 residues. CDR3 residues: CARGADESEAFF. The CDR3 region has the DNA TGTGCCCGTGGAGCGGACGAGAGCGAAGCTTTCTTT.

DNA for the CDR3: TGTGCCAGCAGACGGGGGACAGGGATAGTCTTCAATCAGCCCCAGCATTTT. It yields the protein CASRRGTGIVFNQPQHF. V and J are TRBV27 and TRBJ1-5; 9 bases fit TRBD1. The length of the CDR3 is 17 residues. Losses at the gene ends were 6 bases for V and 3 bases for J; bases not matched to a gene: 12. CDR1 and CDR2 (germline): MNHEY, SMNVEV (reference sequence).

This chain uses TRBV28 with TRBJ1-4; 9 bases are a match to TRBD1. The V and J ends lost 6 bases and 3 bases, in that order; junction bases with no gene match: 14. Germline CDR1 reads MDHEN; CDR2 reads SYDVKM. The CDR3 contains 18 residues. CDR3 amino acids: CASSNLIDRGFANEKLFF. Written as DNA, the CDR3 is TGTGCCAGCAGCAACCTCATCGACAGGGGGTTCGCTAATGAAAAACTGTTTTTT.

The chain combines TRBV28 with TRBJ1-2; 11 bases match TRBD1. This CDR3 has 14 residues. From germline, CDR1 is MDHEN and CDR2 SYDVKM. V was clipped by 3 bases and J by 4 bases; unmatched bases: 1. CDR3 sequence: CASSFGTGGYGYTF. The CDR3 DNA follows: TGTGCCAGCAGTTTCGGGACAGGGGGCTATGGCTACACCTTC.

This chain uses TRBV27 with TRBJ2-1; 8 bases map to TRBD2. The J segment lost 2 bases and the V segment lost 2 bases, leaving 2 bases of the junction unmatched. Germline V gene lookup returns CDR1 MNHEY and CDR2 SMNVEV (reference sequence). This CDR3 has 15 amino acids. CDR3 coding DNA: TGTGCCAGCAGTTTAAGCGGGGGAACCTACAATGAGCAGTTCTTC. It is translated as CASSLSGGTYNEQFF.

This sequence joins TRBV29-1 and TRBJ2-7; D not resolved. The V end was cut by 3 bases, the J end by 3 bases, with 6 bases between. From germline, CDR1 is SQVTM and CDR2 ANQGSEA. This CDR3 region has 11 residues. CDR3: CSVEVSYEQYF. The CDR3 region has the DNA TGCAGCGTTGAGGTCAGCTACGAGCAGTACTTC.

Notes on this clone: At one end, the junction sequence differs from germline, possibly due to a read error. The chain employs TRBV7-9 and TRBJ1-4; no reliable D call. The CDR3 runs to 13 residues. The germline CDR1 and CDR2 sequences are SEHNR and FQNEAQ (reference sequence). CDR3: CSSSHYANEKLFF. The CDR3 DNA sequence: TGTTCCAGCAGCCACTATGCAAATGAAAAACTGTTTTTT.